This T cell receptor (beta chain) was sequenced for a study of blood T cells in healthy people across ages. This clonotype has at least ten counts. Together with a sample-barcoded 5' primer, a J-beta primer mix was included in a second PCR lasting about 7 to 11 cycles. In TCRdb, the 5' RACE reads were re-called with MiXCR into one record per CDR3 protein. This sample has around 500,000 distinct CDR3 sequences, with about 28% found just once. V lost 0 bases, J lost 0 bases, and 12 bases lay in between. The germline CDR1 and CDR2 sequences are SGDLS and YYNGEE. The CDR3 has 17 amino acids. Isolation yielded PBMCs, at least 7 million per sample, in every case. Each sample provided at least 5 micrograms of extracted total RNA. The sample was also reused in another study, on T cells of mothers and their children.

This TCR was sampled from a boy aged 2-15 years in good health. The specimen sequenced was blood. The gene calls are TRBV9 and TRBJ1-4; D gene unclear. The CDR3 coding sequence is TGTGCCAGCAGCGTAGGCCCCGGGCAGGCAACTAATGAAAAACTGTTTTTT. Protein sequence: CASSVGPGQATNEKLFF.